A single TCR beta chain is shown here with its context. Antigen specificity is unknown. The table came from immunoSEQ multiplex PCR; TCRdb's copy has only in-frame clones and leaves some out. The sample includes 7,200 or so clones, roughly 71% of them seen just once. The data were taken from a study of somatic mutations in cytotoxic T cells in rheumatoid arthritis. Study at large: The researchers flow-sorted some T-cell populations stained with V beta antibodies and got nearly 100% purity, and these included V beta1+ cells sequenced for TCRB. Study-wide results and caveats: Rheumatoid arthritis patients were compared with age-matched healthy controls, and their CD8+ T-cell clonality did not differ significantly. Just what the expanded CD8+ clones targeted, in terms of antigens, remained unknown.

CDR3 length: 13 amino acids. Germline values: CDR1 SEHNR, CDR2 FQNEAQ (reference sequence). V lost 5 bases, J lost 2 bases, and 10 bases lay in between. The sample consisted of CD8+ T cells sorted from blood. The chain links TRBV7-9 to TRBJ2-7; D possibly corresponds to TRBD1 (5 bases). The receptor comes from a man aged 40-55 years in good health. This CDR3 reads CASSPGHTYEQYV. In DNA, the CDR3 is TGTGCCAGCAGCCCTGGACACACCTACGAGCAGTACGTC.